This T cell receptor beta chain was obtained from a study of blood T cells in healthy people across ages. The CDR3 extends over 16 amino acids. J gave up 9 bases and V 5 bases, and 14 bases lay outside the gene matches. Germline CDR1 and CDR2: SGHVS and FNYEAQ. Combining a sample-barcoded 5' primer with a J-beta primer mix, a second PCR ran for roughly 6 to 12 cycles. Each CDR3 protein gets one entry after TCRdb re-called the 5' RACE reads with MiXCR. The table includes 1.5 million to 2 million distinct CDR3 sequences, around 50% detected once. The chain is built from TRBV7-6 and TRBJ2-3, with 10 bases that match TRBD2. The sequence was collected from a woman aged 35 to 49 in good health. The sample comprised blood. DNA of the CDR3: TGTGCCAGCAGCCCCAGCGGGGGGGACGAAATAGCCACGCAGTATTTT. Encoded protein: CASSPSGGDEIATQYF.